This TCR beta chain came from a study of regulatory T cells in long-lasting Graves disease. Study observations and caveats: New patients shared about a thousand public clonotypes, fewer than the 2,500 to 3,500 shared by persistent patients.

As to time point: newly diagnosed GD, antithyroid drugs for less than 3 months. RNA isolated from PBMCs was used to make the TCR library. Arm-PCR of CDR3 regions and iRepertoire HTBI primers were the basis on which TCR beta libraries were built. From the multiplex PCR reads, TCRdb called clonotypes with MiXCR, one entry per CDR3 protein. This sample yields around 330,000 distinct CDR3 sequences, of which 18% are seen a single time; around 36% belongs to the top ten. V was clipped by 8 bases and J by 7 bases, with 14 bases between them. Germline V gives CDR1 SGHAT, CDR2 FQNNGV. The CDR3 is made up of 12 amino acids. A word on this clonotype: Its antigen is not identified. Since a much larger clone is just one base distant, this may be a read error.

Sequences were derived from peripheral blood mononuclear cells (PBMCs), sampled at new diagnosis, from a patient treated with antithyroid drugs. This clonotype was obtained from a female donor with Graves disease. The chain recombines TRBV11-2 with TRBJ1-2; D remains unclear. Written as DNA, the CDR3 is TGTGCCAGCGGCCAAGCTCCGGGTGGCTACACCTTC. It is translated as CASGQAPGGYTF.